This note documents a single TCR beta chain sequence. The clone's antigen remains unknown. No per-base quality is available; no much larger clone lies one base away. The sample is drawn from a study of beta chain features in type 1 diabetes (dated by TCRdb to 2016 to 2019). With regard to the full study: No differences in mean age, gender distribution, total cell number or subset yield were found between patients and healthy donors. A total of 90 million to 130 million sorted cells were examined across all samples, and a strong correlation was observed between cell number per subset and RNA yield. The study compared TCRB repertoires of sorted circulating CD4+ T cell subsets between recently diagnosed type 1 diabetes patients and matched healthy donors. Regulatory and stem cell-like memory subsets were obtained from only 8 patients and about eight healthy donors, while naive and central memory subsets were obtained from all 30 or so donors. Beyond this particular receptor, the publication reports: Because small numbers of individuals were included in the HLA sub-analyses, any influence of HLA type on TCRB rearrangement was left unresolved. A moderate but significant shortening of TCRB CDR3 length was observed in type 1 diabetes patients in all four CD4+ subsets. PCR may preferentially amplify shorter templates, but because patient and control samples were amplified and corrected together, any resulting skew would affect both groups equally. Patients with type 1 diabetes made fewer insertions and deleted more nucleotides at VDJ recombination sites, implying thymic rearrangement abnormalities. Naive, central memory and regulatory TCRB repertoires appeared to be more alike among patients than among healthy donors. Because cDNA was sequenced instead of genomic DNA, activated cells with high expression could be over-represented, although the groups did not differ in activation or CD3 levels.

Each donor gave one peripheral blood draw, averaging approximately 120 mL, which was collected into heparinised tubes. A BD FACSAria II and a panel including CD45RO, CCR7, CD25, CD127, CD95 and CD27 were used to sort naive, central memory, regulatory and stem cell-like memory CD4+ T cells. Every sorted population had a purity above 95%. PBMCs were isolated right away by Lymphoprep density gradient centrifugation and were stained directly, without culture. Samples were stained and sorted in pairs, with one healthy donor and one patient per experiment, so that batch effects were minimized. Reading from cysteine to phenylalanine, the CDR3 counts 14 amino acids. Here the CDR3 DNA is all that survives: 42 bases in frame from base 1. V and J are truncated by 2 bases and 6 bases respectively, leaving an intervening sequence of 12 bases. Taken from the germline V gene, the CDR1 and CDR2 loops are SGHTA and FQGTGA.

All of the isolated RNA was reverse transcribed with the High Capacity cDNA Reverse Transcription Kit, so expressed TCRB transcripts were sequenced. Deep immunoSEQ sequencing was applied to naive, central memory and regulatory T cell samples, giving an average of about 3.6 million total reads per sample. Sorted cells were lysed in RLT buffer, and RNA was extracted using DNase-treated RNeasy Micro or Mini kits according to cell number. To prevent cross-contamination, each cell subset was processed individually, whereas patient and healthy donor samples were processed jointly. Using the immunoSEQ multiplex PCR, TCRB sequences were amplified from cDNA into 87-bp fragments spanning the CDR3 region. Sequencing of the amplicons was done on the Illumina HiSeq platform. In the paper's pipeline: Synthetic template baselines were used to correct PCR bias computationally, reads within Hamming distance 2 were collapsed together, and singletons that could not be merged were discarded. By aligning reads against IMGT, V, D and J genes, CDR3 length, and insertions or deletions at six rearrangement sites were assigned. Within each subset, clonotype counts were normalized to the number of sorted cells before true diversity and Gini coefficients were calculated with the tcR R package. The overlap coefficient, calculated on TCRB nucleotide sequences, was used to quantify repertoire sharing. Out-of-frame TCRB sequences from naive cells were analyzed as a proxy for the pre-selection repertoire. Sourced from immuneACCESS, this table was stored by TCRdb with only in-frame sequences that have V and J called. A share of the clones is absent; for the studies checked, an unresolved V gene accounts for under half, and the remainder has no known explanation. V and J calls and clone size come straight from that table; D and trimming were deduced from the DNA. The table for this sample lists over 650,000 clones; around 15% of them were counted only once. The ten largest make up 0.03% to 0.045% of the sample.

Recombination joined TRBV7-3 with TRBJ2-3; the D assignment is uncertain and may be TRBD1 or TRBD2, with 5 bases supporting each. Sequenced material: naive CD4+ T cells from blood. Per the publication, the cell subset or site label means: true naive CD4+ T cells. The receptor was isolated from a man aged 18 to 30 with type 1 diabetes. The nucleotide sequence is TGTGCCAGCAGCTTATTAGGATGGGGGGATACGCAGTATTTT. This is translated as CASSLLGWGDTQYF.